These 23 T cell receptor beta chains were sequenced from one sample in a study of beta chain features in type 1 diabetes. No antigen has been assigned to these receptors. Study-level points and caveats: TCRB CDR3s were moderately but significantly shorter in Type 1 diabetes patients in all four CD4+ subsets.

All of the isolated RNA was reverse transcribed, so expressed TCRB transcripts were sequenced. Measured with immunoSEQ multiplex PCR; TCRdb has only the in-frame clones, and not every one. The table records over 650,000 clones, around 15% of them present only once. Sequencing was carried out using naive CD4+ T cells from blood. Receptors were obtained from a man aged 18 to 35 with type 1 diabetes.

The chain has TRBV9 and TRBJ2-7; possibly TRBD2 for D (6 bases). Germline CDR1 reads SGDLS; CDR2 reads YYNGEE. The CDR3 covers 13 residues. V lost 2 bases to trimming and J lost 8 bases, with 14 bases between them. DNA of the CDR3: TGTGCCAGCAGCGTGGCGGGGTCCCAAAAGCAGTACTTC. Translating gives CASSVAGSQKQYF.

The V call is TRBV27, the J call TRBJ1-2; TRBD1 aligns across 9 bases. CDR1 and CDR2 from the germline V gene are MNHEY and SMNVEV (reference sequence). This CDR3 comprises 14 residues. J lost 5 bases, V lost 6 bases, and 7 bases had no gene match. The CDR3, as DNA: TGTGCCAGCAGGCCGGGACAGGGTGATTATGGCTACACCTTC. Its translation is CASRPGQGDYGYTF.

This chain's CDR3 is CASSPGTGVTDTQYF. Here the CDR3 DNA reads TGTGCCAGCAGCCCCGGGACAGGGGTCACAGATACGCAGTATTTT. V is TRBV5-6 and J is TRBJ2-3; the match to TRBD1 covers 10 bases. V lost 4 bases to trimming and J lost 2 bases; unmatched junction nucleotides: 4. The CDR3 consists of 15 residues. CDR1 and CDR2 (germline): SGHDT, YYEEEE. Looking up the rest from reference TRBV5-6 and TRBJ2-3 gives the full variable domain: DAGVTQSPTHLIKTRGQQVTLRCSPKSGHDTVSWYQQALGQGPQFIFQYYEEEERQRGNFPDRFSGHQFPNYSSELNVNALLLGDSALYLCASSPGTGVTDTQYFGPGTRLTVL.

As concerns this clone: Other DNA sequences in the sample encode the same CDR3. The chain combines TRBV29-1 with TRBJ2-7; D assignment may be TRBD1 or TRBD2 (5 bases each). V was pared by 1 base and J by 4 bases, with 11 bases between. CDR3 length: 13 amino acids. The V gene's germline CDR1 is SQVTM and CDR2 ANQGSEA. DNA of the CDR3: TGCAGCGTTGAAGGGACTGGGGGATACGAGCAGTACTTC. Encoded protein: CSVEGTGGYEQYF.

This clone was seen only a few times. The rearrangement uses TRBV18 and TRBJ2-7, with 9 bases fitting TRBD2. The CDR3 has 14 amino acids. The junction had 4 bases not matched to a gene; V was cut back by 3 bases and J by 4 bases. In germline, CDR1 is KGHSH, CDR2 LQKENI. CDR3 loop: CASSPGTSLYEQYF. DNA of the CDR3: TGTGCCAGCTCACCCGGGACTAGCCTGTACGAGCAGTACTTC.

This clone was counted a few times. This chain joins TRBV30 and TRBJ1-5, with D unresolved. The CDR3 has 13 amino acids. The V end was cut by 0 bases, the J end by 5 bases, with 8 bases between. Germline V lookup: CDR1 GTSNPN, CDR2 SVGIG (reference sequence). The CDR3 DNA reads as TGTGCCTGGAGTGTTACTACCGATCAGCCCCAGCATTTT. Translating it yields CAWSVTTDQPQHF.

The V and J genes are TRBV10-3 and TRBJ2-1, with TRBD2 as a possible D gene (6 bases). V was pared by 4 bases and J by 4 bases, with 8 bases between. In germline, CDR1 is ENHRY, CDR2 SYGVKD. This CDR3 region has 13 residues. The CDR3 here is CAISGGEYNEQFF. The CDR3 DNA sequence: TGTGCCATCAGTGGCGGGGAGTACAATGAGCAGTTCTTC.

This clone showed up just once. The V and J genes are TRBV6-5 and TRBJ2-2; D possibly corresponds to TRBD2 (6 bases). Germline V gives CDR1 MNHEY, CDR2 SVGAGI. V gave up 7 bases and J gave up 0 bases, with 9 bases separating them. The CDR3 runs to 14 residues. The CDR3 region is CASKLAANTGELFF. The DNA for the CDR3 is TGTGCCAGCAAGTTAGCGGCGAACACCGGGGAGCTGTTTTTT.

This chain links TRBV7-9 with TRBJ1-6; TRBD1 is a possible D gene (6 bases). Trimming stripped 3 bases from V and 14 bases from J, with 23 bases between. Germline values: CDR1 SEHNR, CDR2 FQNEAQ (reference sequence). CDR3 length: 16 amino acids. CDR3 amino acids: CASSFFAPPEGVALHF. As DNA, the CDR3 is TGTGCCAGCAGCTTCTTCGCACCACCCGAGGGGGTAGCCCTCCACTTT.

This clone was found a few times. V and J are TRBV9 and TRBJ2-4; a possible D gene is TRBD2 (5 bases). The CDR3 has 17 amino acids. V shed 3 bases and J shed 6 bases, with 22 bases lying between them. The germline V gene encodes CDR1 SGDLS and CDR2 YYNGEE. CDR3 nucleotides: TGTGCCAGCAGCGCACCCCGGGCAGAGGGTCTCAGAAACATTCAGTACTTC. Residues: CASSAPRAEGLRNIQYF.

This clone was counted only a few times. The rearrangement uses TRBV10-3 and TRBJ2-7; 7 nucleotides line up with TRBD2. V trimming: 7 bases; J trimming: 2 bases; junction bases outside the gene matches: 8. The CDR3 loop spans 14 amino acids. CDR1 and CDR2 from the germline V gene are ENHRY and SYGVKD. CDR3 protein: CAITPGGVPYEQYF. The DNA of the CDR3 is TGTGCCATCACCCCGGGAGGAGTACCCTACGAGCAGTACTTC.

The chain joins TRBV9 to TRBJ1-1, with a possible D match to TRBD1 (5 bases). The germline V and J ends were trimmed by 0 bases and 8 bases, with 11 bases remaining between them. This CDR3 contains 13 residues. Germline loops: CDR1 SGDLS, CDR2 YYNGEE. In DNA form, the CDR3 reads TGTGCCAGCAGCGTAGCTACCTGGGGGGAAGCTTTCTTT. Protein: CASSVATWGEAFF. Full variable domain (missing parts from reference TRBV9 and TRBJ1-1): DSGVTQTPKHLITATGQRVTLRCSPRSGDLSVYWYQQSLDQGLQFLIQYYNGEERAKGNILERFSAQQFPDLHSELNLSSLELGDSALYFCASSVATWGEAFFGQGTRLTVV.

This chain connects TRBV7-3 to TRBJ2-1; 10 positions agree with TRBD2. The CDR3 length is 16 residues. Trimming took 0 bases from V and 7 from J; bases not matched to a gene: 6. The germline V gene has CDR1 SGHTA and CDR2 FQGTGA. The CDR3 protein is CASSLTPSGGGNEQFF. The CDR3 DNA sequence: TGTGCCAGCAGCTTAACCCCTAGCGGGGGAGGGAATGAGCAGTTCTTC.

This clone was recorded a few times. CDR3 protein: CASSPVLGHSVDEQFF. The CDR3, as DNA: TGTGCCAGCAGCCCCGTCCTCGGCCACAGCGTCGATGAGCAGTTCTTC. This chain joins TRBV4-2 and TRBJ2-1; no reliable D call. Per the germline V gene, CDR1 is LGHNA and CDR2 is YNFKEQ. V dropped 4 bases and J dropped 8 bases, with 21 bases sitting between them. The CDR3 runs to 16 residues.

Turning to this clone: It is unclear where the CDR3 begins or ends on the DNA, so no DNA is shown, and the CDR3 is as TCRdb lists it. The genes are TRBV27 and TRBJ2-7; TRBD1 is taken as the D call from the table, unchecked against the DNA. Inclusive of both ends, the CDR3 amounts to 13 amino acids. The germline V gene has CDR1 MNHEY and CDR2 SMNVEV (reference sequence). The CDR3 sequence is CASSFGQGAYKYF.

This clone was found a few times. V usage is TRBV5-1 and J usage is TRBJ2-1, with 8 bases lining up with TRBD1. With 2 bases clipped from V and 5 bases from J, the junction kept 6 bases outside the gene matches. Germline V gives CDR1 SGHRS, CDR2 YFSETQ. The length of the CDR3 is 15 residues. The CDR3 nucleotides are TGCGCCAGCAGCTTAAGGGGACAGGTGAACAATGAGCAGTTCTTC. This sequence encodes CASSLRGQVNNEQFF. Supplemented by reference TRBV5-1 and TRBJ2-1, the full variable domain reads KAGVTQTPRYLIKTRGQQVTLSCSPISGHRSVSWYQQTPGQGLQFLFEYFSETQRNKGNFPGRFSGRQFSNSRSEMNVSTLELGDSALYLCASSLRGQVNNEQFFGPGTRLTVL.

CDR3 in amino acids: CASSQTSGGDTQYF. The CDR3 nucleotides are TGTGCCAGCAGCCAGACTAGCGGGGGGGATACGCAGTATTTT. The rearrangement uses TRBV11-2 and TRBJ2-3; 13 bases are shared with TRBD2. Germline CDR1 and CDR2: SGHAT and FQNNGV. There are 14 residues in the CDR3. Trimming took 5 bases from V and 6 from J; bases not matched to a gene: 2.

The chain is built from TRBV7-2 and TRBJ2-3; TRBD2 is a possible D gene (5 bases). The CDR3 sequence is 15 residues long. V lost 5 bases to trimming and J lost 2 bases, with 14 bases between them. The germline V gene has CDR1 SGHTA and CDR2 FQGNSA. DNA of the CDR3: TGTGCCAGCAGCCCTAGTAGCGCTTACACAGATACGCAGTATTTT. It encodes CASSPSSAYTDTQYF.

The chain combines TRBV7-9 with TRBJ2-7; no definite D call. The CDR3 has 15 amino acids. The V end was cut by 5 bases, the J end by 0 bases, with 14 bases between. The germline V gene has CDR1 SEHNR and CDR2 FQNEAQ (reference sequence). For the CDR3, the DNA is TGTGCCAGCAGCCCGTATTGGGGAAGCTCCTACGAGCAGTACTTC. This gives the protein CASSPYWGSSYEQYF.

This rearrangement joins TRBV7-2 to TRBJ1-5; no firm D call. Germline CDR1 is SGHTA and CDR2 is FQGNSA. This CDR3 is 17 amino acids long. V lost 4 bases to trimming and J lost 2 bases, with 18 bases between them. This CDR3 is CASSSRDGYPRNQPQHF. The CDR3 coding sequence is TGTGCCAGCAGCTCCCGTGATGGTTACCCTCGCAATCAGCCCCAGCATTTT.

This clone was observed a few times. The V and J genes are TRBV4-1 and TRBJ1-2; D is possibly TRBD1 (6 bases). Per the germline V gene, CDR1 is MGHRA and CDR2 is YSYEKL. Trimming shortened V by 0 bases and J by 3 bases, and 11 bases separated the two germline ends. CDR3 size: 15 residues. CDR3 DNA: TGCGCCAGCAGCCAAGATGGAAGGGGGGACTATGGCTACACCTTC. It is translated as CASSQDGRGDYGYTF.

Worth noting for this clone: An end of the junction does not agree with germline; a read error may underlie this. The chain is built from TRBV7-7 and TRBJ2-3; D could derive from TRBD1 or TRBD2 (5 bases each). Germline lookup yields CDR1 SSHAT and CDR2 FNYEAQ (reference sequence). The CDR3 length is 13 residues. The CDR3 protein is CASSSGWGDTQYF. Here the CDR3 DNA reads TGTGCTAGCAGCTCGGGCTGGGGGGATACGCAGTATTTT.

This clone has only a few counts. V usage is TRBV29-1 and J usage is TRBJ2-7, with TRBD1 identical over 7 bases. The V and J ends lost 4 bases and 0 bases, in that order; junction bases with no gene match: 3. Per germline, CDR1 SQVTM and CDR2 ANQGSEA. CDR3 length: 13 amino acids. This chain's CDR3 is CSVAGTDSYEQYF. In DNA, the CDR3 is TGCAGCGTTGCGGGGACAGACTCCTACGAGCAGTACTTC.